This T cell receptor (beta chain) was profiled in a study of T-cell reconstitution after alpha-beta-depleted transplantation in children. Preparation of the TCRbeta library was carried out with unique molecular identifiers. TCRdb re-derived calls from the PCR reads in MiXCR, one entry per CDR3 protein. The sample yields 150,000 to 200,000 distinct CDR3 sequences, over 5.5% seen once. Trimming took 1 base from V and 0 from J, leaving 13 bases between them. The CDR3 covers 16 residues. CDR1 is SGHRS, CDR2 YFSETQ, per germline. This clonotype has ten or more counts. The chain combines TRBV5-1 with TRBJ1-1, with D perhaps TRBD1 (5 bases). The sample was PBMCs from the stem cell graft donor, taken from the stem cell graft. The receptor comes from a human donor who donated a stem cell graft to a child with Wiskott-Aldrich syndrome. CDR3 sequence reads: CASSLSIGEMNTEAFF. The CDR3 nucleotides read TGCGCCAGCAGCTTGTCGATAGGGGAAATGAACACTGAAGCTTTCTTT. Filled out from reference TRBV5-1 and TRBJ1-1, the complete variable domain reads KAGVTQTPRYLIKTRGQQVTLSCSPISGHRSVSWYQQTPGQGLQFLFEYFSETQRNKGNFPGRFSGRQFSNSRSEMNVSTLELGDSALYLCASSLSIGEMNTEAFFGQGTRLTVV.